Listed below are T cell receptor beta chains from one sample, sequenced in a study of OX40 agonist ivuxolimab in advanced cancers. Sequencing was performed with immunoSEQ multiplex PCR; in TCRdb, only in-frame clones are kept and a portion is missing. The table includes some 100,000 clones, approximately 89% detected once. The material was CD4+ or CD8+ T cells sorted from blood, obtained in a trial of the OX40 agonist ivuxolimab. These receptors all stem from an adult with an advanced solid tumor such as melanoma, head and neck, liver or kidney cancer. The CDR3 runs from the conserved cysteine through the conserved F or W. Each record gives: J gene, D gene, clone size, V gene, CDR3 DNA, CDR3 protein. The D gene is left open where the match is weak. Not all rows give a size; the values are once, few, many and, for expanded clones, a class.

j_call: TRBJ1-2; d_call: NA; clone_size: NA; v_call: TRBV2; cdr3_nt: TGTGCCAGCAGCCTTAAACGGGACACCACTATCTATGGCTACACCTTC; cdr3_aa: CASSLKRDTTIYGYTF
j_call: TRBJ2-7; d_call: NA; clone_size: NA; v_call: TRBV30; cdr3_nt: TGTGCCTGGAGTGTTCAGGGCTACGAGCAGTACTTC; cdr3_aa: CAWSVQGYEQYF
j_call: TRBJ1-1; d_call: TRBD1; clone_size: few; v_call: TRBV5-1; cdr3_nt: TGCGCCAGCAGCTTAGGACAGGGGTGGAACACTGAAGCTTTCTTT; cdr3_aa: CASSLGQGWNTEAFF
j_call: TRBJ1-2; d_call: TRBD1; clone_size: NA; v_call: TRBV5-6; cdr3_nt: TGTGCCAGCAGCTTCCCGGGACAGGGGGATTACGGCTACACCTTC; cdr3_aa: CASSFPGQGDYGYTF
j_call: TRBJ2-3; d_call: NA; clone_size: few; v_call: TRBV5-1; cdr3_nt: TGCGCCAGCAGCTTGGCGGGACATAACACAGATACGCAGTATTTT; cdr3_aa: CASSLAGHNTDTQYF
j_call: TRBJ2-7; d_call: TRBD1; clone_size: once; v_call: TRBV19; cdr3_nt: TGTGCCAGTAGTTTGCGGACAGGCTACGAGCAGTACTTC; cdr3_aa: CASSLRTGYEQYF
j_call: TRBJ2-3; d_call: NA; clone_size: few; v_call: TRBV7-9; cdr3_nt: TGTGCCAGCAGCTTCCCTAGGGGGGATACGCAGTATTTT; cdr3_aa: CASSFPRGDTQYF
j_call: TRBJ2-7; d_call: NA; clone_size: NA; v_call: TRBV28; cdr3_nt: TGTGCCAGCAGTTTATGGGGCGGGATGGGCGAGCAGTACTTC; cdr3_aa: CASSLWGGMGEQYF
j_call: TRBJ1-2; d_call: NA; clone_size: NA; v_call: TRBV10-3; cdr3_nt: TGTGCCATCAGTGAGTCACATGGCTACACCTTC; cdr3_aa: CAISESHGYTF
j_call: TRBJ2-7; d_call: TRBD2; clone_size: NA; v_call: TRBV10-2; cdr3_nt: TGCGCCAGCACTTGGACTAGCGAGTACGAGCAGTACTTC; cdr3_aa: CASTWTSEYEQYF
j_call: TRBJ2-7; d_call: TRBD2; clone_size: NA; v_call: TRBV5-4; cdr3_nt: TGTGCCAGCAGCTTGCTAGCGGGGACATCCTACGAGCAGTACTTC; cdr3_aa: CASSLLAGTSYEQYF
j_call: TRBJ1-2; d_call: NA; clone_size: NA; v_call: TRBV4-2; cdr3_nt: TGTGCCAGCAGCCAAGTGCCGGGACGGAAAGGTGGCAGCTATGGCTACACCTTC; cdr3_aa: CASSQVPGRKGGSYGYTF
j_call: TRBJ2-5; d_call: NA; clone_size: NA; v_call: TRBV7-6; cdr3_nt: TGTGCCAGCAGCTTAGGTGGGGGCGCGGGGACCCAGTACTTC; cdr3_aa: CASSLGGGAGTQYF
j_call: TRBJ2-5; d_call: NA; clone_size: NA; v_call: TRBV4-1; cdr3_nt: TGCGCCAGCAGCCAAGAAGTCGGTAGGGTAGAGACCCAGTACTTC; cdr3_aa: CASSQEVGRVETQYF
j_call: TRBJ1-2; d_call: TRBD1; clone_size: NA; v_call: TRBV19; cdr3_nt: TGTGCCAGTAGTATACAGGGGGCGCGTATGTCCTATGGCTACACCTTC; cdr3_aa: CASSIQGARMSYGYTF
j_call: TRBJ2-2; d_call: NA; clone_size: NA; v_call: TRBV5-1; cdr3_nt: TGCGCCAGCAGCTCGACCAGCGGTACGAACACCGGGGAGCTGTTTTTT; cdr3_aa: CASSSTSGTNTGELFF
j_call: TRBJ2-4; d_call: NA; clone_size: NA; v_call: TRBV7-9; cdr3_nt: TGTGCCAGCAGCTTAGCCTACGAATTAGCCAAAAACATTCAGTACTTC; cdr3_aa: CASSLAYELAKNIQYF
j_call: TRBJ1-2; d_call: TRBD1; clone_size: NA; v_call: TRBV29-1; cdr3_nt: TGCAGCGTTGAGGACAGGGGGTCGTATGGCTACACCTTC; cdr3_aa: CSVEDRGSYGYTF
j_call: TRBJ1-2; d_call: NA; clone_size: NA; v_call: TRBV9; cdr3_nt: TGTGCCAGCAGCGCCATTGCTGGGTATGGCTACACCTTC; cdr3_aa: CASSAIAGYGYTF
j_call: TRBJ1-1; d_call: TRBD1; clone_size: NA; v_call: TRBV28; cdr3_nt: TGTGCCAGCAAAGACAGGGGGAACACTGAAGCTTTCTTT; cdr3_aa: CASKDRGNTEAFF
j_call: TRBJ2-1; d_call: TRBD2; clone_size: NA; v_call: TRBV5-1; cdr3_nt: TGCGCCAGCAGCTTGGCCCCTTCACTAGCGGGAGGCGGTAGTGAGCAGTTCTTC; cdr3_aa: CASSLAPSLAGGGSEQFF
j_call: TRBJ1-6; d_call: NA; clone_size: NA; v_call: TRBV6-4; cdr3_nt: TGTGCCAGCAGTGACTCGGGGGGATCACCCCTCCACTTT; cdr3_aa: CASSDSGGSPLHF
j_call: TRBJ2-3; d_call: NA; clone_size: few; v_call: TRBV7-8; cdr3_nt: TGTGCCAGCAGCCCACTACAGGGAAAAACGCAGTATTTT; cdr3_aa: CASSPLQGKTQYF
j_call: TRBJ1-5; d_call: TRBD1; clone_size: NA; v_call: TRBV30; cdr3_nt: TGTGCCTGGAGTGCAGGAGCCGGGACAGCAAATCAGCCCCAGCATTTT; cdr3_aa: CAWSAGAGTANQPQHF
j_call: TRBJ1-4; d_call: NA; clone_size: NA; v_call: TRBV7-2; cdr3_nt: TGTGCCAGCAGCCTTGGGAGGACAGCAAATGAAAAACTGTTTTTT; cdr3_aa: CASSLGRTANEKLFF
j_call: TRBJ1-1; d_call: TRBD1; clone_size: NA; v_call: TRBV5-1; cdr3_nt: TGCGCCAGCTCGACAGGGTACACTGAAGCTTTCTTT; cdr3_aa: CASSTGYTEAFF
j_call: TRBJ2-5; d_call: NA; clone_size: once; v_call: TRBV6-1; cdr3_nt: TGTGCCAGCAGTGATAAACTAAGGAGGGAGACCCAGTACTTC; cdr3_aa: CASSDKLRRETQYF
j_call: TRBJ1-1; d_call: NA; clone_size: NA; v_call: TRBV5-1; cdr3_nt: TGCGCCAGCAGAGATCCGGGAGGCACTGAAGCTTTCTTT; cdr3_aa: CASRDPGGTEAFF
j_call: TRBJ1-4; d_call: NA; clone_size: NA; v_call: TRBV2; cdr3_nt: TGTGCCAGCGAATGGGACCGTAGACTAGTAACTAATGAAAAACTGTTTTTT; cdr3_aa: CASEWDRRLVTNEKLFF
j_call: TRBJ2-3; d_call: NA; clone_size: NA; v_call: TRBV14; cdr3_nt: TGTGCCAGCAGCCAAAGAGCAGGGGTAACAGATACGCAGTATTTT; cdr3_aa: CASSQRAGVTDTQYF
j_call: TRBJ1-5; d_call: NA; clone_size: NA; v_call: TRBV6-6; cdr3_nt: TGTGCCAGCAGTTCTTTAGGGAATCAGCCCCAGCATTTT; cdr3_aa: CASSSLGNQPQHF
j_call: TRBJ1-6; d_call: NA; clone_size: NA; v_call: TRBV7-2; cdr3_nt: TGTGCCAGCAGCGCCCTTACCTCGGGCCGTTATTCACCCCTCCACTTT; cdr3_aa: CASSALTSGRYSPLHF
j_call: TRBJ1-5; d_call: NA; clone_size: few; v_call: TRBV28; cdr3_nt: TGTGCCAGCAACACGCTTGGCAATCAGCCCCAGCATTTT; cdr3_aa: CASNTLGNQPQHF
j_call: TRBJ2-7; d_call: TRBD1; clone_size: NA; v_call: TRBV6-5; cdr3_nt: TGTGCCAGCAGACCTCGGGACAGGGGATCCTACGAGCAGTACTTC; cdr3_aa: CASRPRDRGSYEQYF
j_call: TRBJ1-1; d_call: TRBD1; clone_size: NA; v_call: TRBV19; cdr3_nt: TGTGCCAGTAGTGACAGGGGCCGGATCCCCGGAGGAGCTTTCTTT; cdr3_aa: CASSDRGRIPGGAFF
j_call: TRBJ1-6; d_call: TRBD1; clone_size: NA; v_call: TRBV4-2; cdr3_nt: TGTGCCAGCAGCCAAGGGGACAGGGGAGGTAATTCACCCCTCCACTTT; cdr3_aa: CASSQGDRGGNSPLHF
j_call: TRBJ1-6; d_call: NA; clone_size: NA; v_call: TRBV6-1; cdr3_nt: TGTGCCAGCAGTGAAGCGGATCGCCAGGTGGGAGTGTATAATTCACCCCTCCACTTT; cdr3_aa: CASSEADRQVGVYNSPLHF
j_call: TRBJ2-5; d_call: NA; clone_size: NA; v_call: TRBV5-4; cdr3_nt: TGTGCCAGCATTAAAAAATCGGGGGCCGAAGAGACCCAGTACTTC; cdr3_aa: CASIKKSGAEETQYF
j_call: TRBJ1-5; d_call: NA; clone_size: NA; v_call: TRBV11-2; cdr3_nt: TGTGCCAGCAGCTATGGGTTAGGTAATAGCAATCAGCCCCAGCATTTT; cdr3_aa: CASSYGLGNSNQPQHF
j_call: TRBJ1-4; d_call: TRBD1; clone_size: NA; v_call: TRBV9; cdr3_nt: TGTGCCAGCAGCGTAGCGTCAGGGGGCGAGGGAAAACTGTTTTTT; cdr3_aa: CASSVASGGEGKLFF
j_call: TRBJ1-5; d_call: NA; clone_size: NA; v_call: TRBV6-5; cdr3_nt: TGTGCCAGCAGTCCATTCCGGGGAGTTAATCAGCCCCAGCATTTT; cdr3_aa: CASSPFRGVNQPQHF
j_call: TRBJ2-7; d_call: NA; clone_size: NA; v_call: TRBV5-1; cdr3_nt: TGCGCCAGCAGCTTGGGAGGGCAGCTCACCTACGAGCAGTACTTC; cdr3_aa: CASSLGGQLTYEQYF